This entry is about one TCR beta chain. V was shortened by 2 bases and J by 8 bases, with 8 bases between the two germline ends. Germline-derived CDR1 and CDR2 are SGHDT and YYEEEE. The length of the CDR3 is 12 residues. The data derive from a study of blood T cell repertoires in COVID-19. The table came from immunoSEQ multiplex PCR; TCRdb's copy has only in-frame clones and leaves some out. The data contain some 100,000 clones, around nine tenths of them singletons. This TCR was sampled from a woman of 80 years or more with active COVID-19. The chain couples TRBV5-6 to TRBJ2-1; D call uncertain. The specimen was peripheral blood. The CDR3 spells CASSLVGDEQFF. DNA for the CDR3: TGTGCCAGCAGCTTAGTCGGAGATGAGCAGTTCTTC.